This record concerns one T cell receptor (beta chain) sequence. This clone occurred once. What antigen it recognizes has not been identified. The input lacks base qualities; no much larger clone sits a single base away. The collaborating institutions used their own protocols to collect whole blood in K2EDTA tubes. For TCRbeta analysis, collaborators shipped samples in one of three forms: frozen whole blood, isolated PBMCs, or DNA extracted from either of those sample types. The immunoSEQ Assay, a bias-controlled multiplex PCR, was used to amplify TCRbeta CDR3 regions from genomic DNA. The authors' pipeline ran thus. Within the assay, amplification of reference gene primers was used to estimate how many nucleated cells each sample contained. To quantify the absolute abundance of each unique TCRbeta CDR3 rearrangement, sequence reads were collapsed and filtered. Productive Simpson clonality was computed per sample as the square root of Simpson's diversity index over productive rearrangements. Imported from immuneACCESS, the table was reduced by TCRdb to in-frame sequences with V and J called. These copies leave out some clones; in studies compared against another copy, an unresolved V gene accounts for under half, and the cause of the remainder is not known. V and J calls and clone size are as listed in that table; D and trimming were resolved from the DNA. Present in this sample are roughly 52,000 clones, around 83% of which were seen just once. 5.2% of the sample lies in the top ten.

Including the terminal cysteine and phenylalanine, the CDR3 comprises 18 residues. Only the CDR3 portion is preserved as DNA: 54 bases, with reading frame beginning at the first base. This specimen comes from a study of blood T cell repertoires in COVID-19 (dated by TCRdb to the early 2020s). Describing the broader study: Collaborator samples came from the United States, Italy and Spain and covered acute and convalescent phases of COVID-19. A de-identified subject ID, COVID-19 status, age in years and sex were almost always included in the sample metadata. Samples were obtained from the ongoing ImmuneRACE study (first 160 participants) and from 1,254 subjects provided by 6 global collaborators. Deeply sampled blood TCRbeta repertoires from subjects exposed to, actively infected with, or recovered from COVID-19 were included in the dataset. The repertoires were released in a freely available public database meant as a resource for research on the immune response to SARS-CoV-2. The material from the prospective study consisted of cDNA or gDNA derived from T cells, B-cell-depleted T cells, or PBMCs. HLA class I and class II types, where available, came from metadata supplied by the sample provider rather than from assay-based typing.

General conclusions and limits of the study: Clinical and demographic metadata were provided uncurated, with the amount varying by source and participant.

This clonotype was obtained from a human donor in a cohort sampled during active COVID-19. Sample: peripheral blood. The receptor chain draws on TRBV12-2 and TRBJ2-3; the table's TRBD2 call for D was not verified on the DNA. TRBV12-2 is a documented pseudogene. CDR3 region: CASRSAGGGYCRTDTQYF. The DNA sequence follows: TGTGCAAGTCGCTCCGCGGGCGGGGGGTACTGTCGAACAGATACGCAGTATTTT.